One sample yielded the 32 T cell receptor beta chains listed below, sequenced in a study of PD-L1 blockade in urothelial cancer (dated by TCRdb to the late 2010s). Libraries were constructed by the immunoSEQ multiplex PCR assay. TCRdb stores this immuneACCESS table with in-frame sequences only. Part of the clones is absent; in the studies checked, under half of the shortfall reflects unresolved V genes, and no reason is known for the rest. This sample lists about 76,000 clones; around 93% were detected once. The ten biggest clones cover about 0.94% of the sample. The time point label corresponds to: peripheral blood 6 weeks after treatment start. Sample: PBMCs, taken around atezolizumab (anti-PD-L1) treatment. The source of these receptors is a woman aged 80 or over with urothelial cancer.

The chain uses TRBV28 and TRBJ2-3, with 8 bases lining up with TRBD1. Germline V gene data show CDR1 as MDHEN and CDR2 as SYDVKM. With V trimmed by 6 bases and J by 4 bases, 9 bases remained unmatched. CDR3 size: 15 residues. As DNA, the CDR3 is TGTGCCAGCAGCCTTGTGGACAGGGTCCCAGATACGCAGTATTTT. Amino acids: CASSLVDRVPDTQYF.

This clone was seen only once. The rearrangement uses TRBV10-3 and TRBJ1-1, with D possibly being TRBD1 (6 bases). This CDR3 has 14 residues. V lost 3 bases and J 3 bases, leaving 11 bases between the germline ends. CDR1 and CDR2 (germline): ENHRY, SYGVKD. CDR3 nucleotide sequence: TGTGCCATCAGTGATATGCAGGGGTACACTGAAGCTTTCTTT. It translates to CAISDMQGYTEAFF.

This chain links TRBV29-1 with TRBJ2-1; 11 nucleotides match TRBD2. The germline gives CDR1 SQVTM, CDR2 ANQGSEA. Losses at the gene ends were 4 bases for V and 8 bases for J; bases not matched to a gene: 4. CDR3 length: 13 residues. In nucleotides, the CDR3 is TGCAGCGTTGCCCTAGCGGGAGGCCATGAGCAGTTCTTC. It translates to CSVALAGGHEQFF.

The DNA for the CDR3 is TGTGCCAGCTCACCAGGGGGGGGGTCCGCCAATGAGCAGTTCTTC. It translates to CASSPGGGSANEQFF. This rearrangement joins TRBV18 to TRBJ2-1, with TRBD2 matching over 7 bases. Germline V gene sequence: CDR1 KGHSH, CDR2 LQKENI. There are 15 residues in the CDR3. Losses at the gene ends were 2 bases for V and 6 bases for J; bases not matched to a gene: 7.

This chain joins TRBV9 and TRBJ1-2; no definite D call. From germline, CDR1 is SGDLS and CDR2 YYNGEE. The CDR3 contains 14 residues. V was pared by 0 bases and J by 5 bases, with 11 bases between. The CDR3 spells CASSVGTGEYGYTF. The CDR3 DNA reads TGTGCCAGCAGCGTAGGGACTGGGGAATATGGCTACACCTTC.

The chain is built from TRBV27 and TRBJ2-1; 9 bases are shared with TRBD2. The CDR3 has 17 residues. J gave up 0 bases and V 5 bases, and 8 bases lay outside the gene matches. Germline loops: CDR1 MNHEY, CDR2 SMNVEV (reference sequence). CDR3 sequence reads: CASSLLTSGYSYNEQFF. The CDR3 DNA reads as TGTGCCAGCAGTCTCCTGACTAGCGGATACTCCTACAATGAGCAGTTCTTC.

The V gene is TRBV15, the J gene TRBJ2-1, with 13 bases fitting TRBD2. The CDR3 loop spans 16 amino acids. The V segment lost 3 bases and the J segment 7 bases; nucleotides outside the gene matches: 6. CDR1 LNHNV and CDR2 YYDKDF come from the germline V gene (reference sequence). CDR3 coding DNA: TGTGCCACCAGCAGCTTCGGACTAGCGGGAGCAAATGAGCAGTTCTTC. Amino acid sequence: CATSSFGLAGANEQFF.

The CDR3: CASSPPGGPYEQYF. The CDR3, as DNA: TGTGCCAGCAGCCCCCCCGGCGGGCCCTACGAGCAGTACTTC. This sequence joins TRBV27 and TRBJ2-7, with a possible D match to TRBD2 (5 bases). This CDR3 contains 14 residues. V lost 6 bases to trimming and J lost 2 bases, with 14 bases between them. Per the germline V gene, CDR1 is MNHEY and CDR2 is SMNVEV (reference sequence).

This clone was observed once. The CDR3 spells CASSLAGNQPQHF. Here the CDR3 DNA reads TGTGCCAGCAGTCTGGCGGGCAATCAGCCCCAGCATTTT. The chain couples TRBV25-1 to TRBJ1-5; D is uncertain. Germline CDR1 and CDR2: MGHDK and SYGVNS. Trimming cost V 5 bases and J 2 bases, with 7 bases left between them. This CDR3 has 13 residues.

The chain has TRBV18 and TRBJ1-1, with D hard to call. Between the trimmed V and J ends, which lost 3 bases and 6 bases, there was a span of 11 bases. This CDR3 is built from 13 residues. Germline CDR1 reads KGHSH; CDR2 reads LQKENI. This chain's CDR3 is CASSPLGDAEAFF. The CDR3 DNA follows: TGTGCCAGCTCACCTTTGGGCGACGCTGAAGCTTTCTTT.

The rearrangement joins TRBV11-2 to TRBJ1-4; D unresolved. V was shortened by 3 bases and J by 5 bases, with 10 bases between the two germline ends. The CDR3 loop spans 14 amino acids. Germline V lookup: CDR1 SGHAT, CDR2 FQNNGV. The CDR3 bases are TGTGCCAGCAGCTTGGGAGGACTAAATGAAAAACTGTTTTTT. Protein sequence: CASSLGGLNEKLFF.

The chain links TRBV5-1 to TRBJ2-3; 8 bases are shared with TRBD2. V lost 4 bases and J lost 3; bases outside the gene matches: 10. Germline values: CDR1 SGHRS, CDR2 YFSETQ. The CDR3 extends over 16 amino acids. The CDR3 DNA is TGCGCCAGCAGCCCCCCTAGCGGGTTTGGTACAGATACGCAGTATTTT. As protein: CASSPPSGFGTDTQYF.

The chain combines TRBV11-2 with TRBJ2-3; maybe TRBD1 (7 bases). In germline, CDR1 is SGHAT, CDR2 FQNNGV. Trimming removed 7 bases at V and 3 bases at J, with 17 bases between. The CDR3 covers 15 residues. For the CDR3, the DNA is TGTGCCAGCACCAATACTGCGGGACAGACAGATACGCAGTATTTT. The encoded protein is CASTNTAGQTDTQYF.

The V and J genes are TRBV11-2 and TRBJ1-3; 8 bases agree with TRBD1. The V and J ends lost 5 bases and 3 bases, in that order; junction bases with no gene match: 6. Germline assignment: CDR1 SGHAT and CDR2 FQNNGV. The CDR3 has 15 amino acids. The CDR3 sequence: CASSAPGGLGNTIYF. CDR3 coding DNA: TGTGCCAGCAGCGCCCCAGGGGGCCTTGGAAACACCATATATTTT.

The chain employs TRBV10-1 and TRBJ2-2; D remains unclear. Germline lookup yields CDR1 WNHNN and CDR2 SYGVQD (reference sequence). V was trimmed by 0 bases and J by 8 bases, leaving 10 bases between them. CDR3 length equals 14 residues. DNA for the CDR3: TGCGCCAGCAGTGAGTCGGTCTCGGTGGGGGAGCTGTTTTTT. This encodes CASSESVSVGELFF.

This chain connects TRBV10-2 to TRBJ2-5; TRBD2 matches at 12 bases. Germline V gene sequence: CDR1 WSHSY, CDR2 SAAADI. The CDR3 length is 17 residues. The ends lost 0 bases at V and 0 bases at J; junction bases unmatched: 2. This chain's CDR3 is CASSESWTSGNQETQYF. The CDR3 coding sequence is TGCGCCAGCAGTGAGTCCTGGACTAGCGGGAACCAAGAGACCCAGTACTTC.

This chain uses TRBV28 with TRBJ1-2; the match to TRBD1 covers 7 bases. The germline V gene has CDR1 MDHEN and CDR2 SYDVKM. The CDR3 is made up of 14 amino acids. V dropped 5 bases and J dropped 4; count of bases not matched to a gene: 7. The CDR3 coding sequence is TGTGCCAGCAGTAGAGGGACAGTAGGCTATGGCTACACCTTC. This encodes CASSRGTVGYGYTF.

The rearrangement links TRBV14 to TRBJ2-3, with D hard to call. Germline lookup yields CDR1 SGHDN and CDR2 FVKESK. Trimming removed 0 bases at V and 2 bases at J, with 9 bases between. The CDR3 runs 15 residues. As DNA, the CDR3 is TGTGCCAGCAGCCAAGATCTACGAGCCACAGATACGCAGTATTTT. It specifies CASSQDLRATDTQYF.

V usage is TRBV18 and J usage is TRBJ2-7, with a weak D call TRBD1 (5 bases). Germline V CDR1 and CDR2: KGHSH, LQKENI. The CDR3 runs 18 residues. With 6 bases removed from V and 3 bases from J, the gap between germline ends came to 27 bases. This chain's CDR3 is CASSPLTPGQGRYYEQYF. The CDR3 DNA reads TGTGCCAGCTCCCCCTTGACCCCGGGTCAGGGTAGGTACTACGAGCAGTACTTC.

The chain employs TRBV28 and TRBJ1-5; 12 bases are shared with TRBD1. The CDR3 sequence is 15 residues long. Germline assignment: CDR1 MDHEN and CDR2 SYDVKM. J gave up 2 bases and V 6 bases, and 2 bases lay outside the gene matches. CDR3 coding DNA: TGTGCCAGCAGGGGACAGGGGGCTGGCAATCAGCCCCAGCATTTT. Amino acids: CASRGQGAGNQPQHF.

This clone was counted once. This rearrangement joins TRBV9 to TRBJ1-1, with TRBD1 identical over 8 bases. V was clipped by 3 bases and J by 7 bases; unmatched bases: 5. From germline, CDR1 is SGDLS and CDR2 YYNGEE. CDR3 length equals 13 residues. Here the CDR3 reads CASSALTGVEAFF. CDR3 nucleotides: TGTGCCAGCAGCGCCCTGACAGGGGTTGAAGCTTTCTTT.

The chain recombines TRBV19 with TRBJ2-1; D gene ambiguous. The CDR3 extends over 14 amino acids. Germline CDR1 is LNHDA and CDR2 is SQIVND (reference sequence). Trimming cost V 0 bases and J 12 bases, with 15 bases left between them. DNA for the CDR3: TGTGCCAGTAGTATAGATTCCTTGGCGTCGGGGCAGTTCTTC. This codes for CASSIDSLASGQFF.

The rearrangement joins TRBV7-9 to TRBJ2-6; 10 positions match TRBD1. With V trimmed by 5 bases and J by 1 base, 8 bases remained unmatched. The CDR3 covers 18 residues. Germline V gene data show CDR1 as SEHNR and CDR2 as FQNEAQ (reference sequence). The DNA of the CDR3 is TGTGCCAGCAGCCATCCGGGACAGGGGACTTCTGGGGCCAACGTCCTGACTTTC. This encodes CASSHPGQGTSGANVLTF.

The chain recombines TRBV5-1 with TRBJ2-3, with D perhaps matching TRBD1 (5 bases). The CDR3 length is 16 residues. V dropped 4 bases and J dropped 6 bases, with 21 bases sitting between them. Germline-derived CDR1 and CDR2 are SGHRS and YFSETQ. In DNA, the CDR3 is TGCGCCAGCAGCGCGGTAGGGGCCTCAGGTGGCGATACGCAGTATTTT. Its translation: CASSAVGASGGDTQYF.

The chain recombines TRBV7-3 with TRBJ2-7, with 9 bases identical to TRBD1. In germline, CDR1 is SGHTA, CDR2 FQGTGA. V shed 0 bases and J 3 bases; nucleotides not matched to a gene: 0. This CDR3 contains 14 residues. The CDR3 nucleotides read TGTGCCAGCAGCTTAACGGGACAGGGCTACGAGCAGTACTTC. This translates into CASSLTGQGYEQYF.

The rearrangement joins TRBV5-1 to TRBJ2-6, with 9 bases matching TRBD1. CDR1 and CDR2 (germline): SGHRS, YFSETQ. The V gene end was trimmed by 0 bases and the J gene end by 2 bases; junction bases not matched to a gene: 6. This CDR3 contains 18 residues. The CDR3 sequence: CASSLGGTGPPGANVLTF. In nucleotides, the CDR3 is TGCGCCAGCAGCTTGGGGGGGACAGGGCCACCTGGGGCCAACGTCCTGACTTTC.

The chain uses TRBV6-5 and TRBJ2-7, with 12 positions matching TRBD2. J lost 5 bases, V lost 6 bases, and 8 bases had no gene match. CDR3 length: 15 residues. Germline V gene lookup returns CDR1 MNHEY and CDR2 SVGAGI. The CDR3 bases are TGTGCCAGCAGACCCCTAGCGGGAGGGCCTCACGAGCAGTACTTC. It yields the protein CASRPLAGGPHEQYF.

This clone was counted a single time. The rearrangement joins TRBV28 to TRBJ2-3; TRBD2 matches 7 bases. This CDR3 comprises 15 residues. V was clipped by 3 bases and J by 3 bases; unmatched bases: 6. Germline loops: CDR1 MDHEN, CDR2 SYDVKM. The CDR3 sequence is CASSLGSGTTDTQYF. CDR3 DNA: TGTGCCAGCAGTTTGGGGAGCGGGACGACAGATACGCAGTATTTT.

The CDR3 protein is CASSIRQGEGTQYF. CDR3 in DNA: TGCGCCAGCAGCATCCGACAGGGAGAAGGGACCCAGTACTTC. V and J are TRBV5-1 and TRBJ2-5, with 7 bases aligning to TRBD1. The germline CDR1 and CDR2 sequences are SGHRS and YFSETQ. Losses at the gene ends were 4 bases for V and 7 bases for J; bases not matched to a gene: 10. There are 14 residues in the CDR3. Full variable domain (outside the CDR3, taken from reference TRBV5-1 and TRBJ2-5): KAGVTQTPRYLIKTRGQQVTLSCSPISGHRSVSWYQQTPGQGLQFLFEYFSETQRNKGNFPGRFSGRQFSNSRSEMNVSTLELGDSALYLCASSIRQGEGTQYFGPGTRLLVL.

The rearrangement links TRBV27 to TRBJ2-7; 9 positions agree with TRBD2. Trimming cost V 6 bases and J 4 bases; bases outside gene matches: 4. Germline-derived CDR1 and CDR2 are MNHEY and SMNVEV (reference sequence). There are 13 residues in the CDR3. CDR3 sequence: CASSLAGDYEQYF. In DNA, the CDR3 is TGTGCCAGCAGCTTAGCGGGGGATTACGAGCAGTACTTC.

This rearrangement joins TRBV9 to TRBJ2-1; D is undetermined. Per the germline V gene, CDR1 is SGDLS and CDR2 is YYNGEE. This CDR3 region has 14 residues. V dropped 0 bases and J dropped 6 bases, with 10 bases sitting between them. The CDR3 loop is CASSVGLTANEQFF. DNA for the CDR3: TGTGCCAGCAGCGTAGGACTCACCGCCAATGAGCAGTTCTTC. The variable domain in full, completed from reference TRBV9 and TRBJ2-1, reads DSGVTQTPKHLITATGQRVTLRCSPRSGDLSVYWYQQSLDQGLQFLIQYYNGEERAKGNILERFSAQQFPDLHSELNLSSLELGDSALYFCASSVGLTANEQFFGPGTRLTVL.

Judged by abundance, this clone is medium-sized. The CDR3 coding sequence is TGTGCCAGCAGCCCAGGGGAGTACAATGAGCAGTTCTTC. Protein sequence: CASSPGEYNEQFF. This sequence joins TRBV7-6 and TRBJ2-1; possibly TRBD1 for D (6 bases). The CDR3 consists of 13 residues. Germline loops: CDR1 SGHVS, CDR2 FNYEAQ. The V and J ends lost 5 bases and 4 bases respectively, with 9 bases between them.